Listed here are 23 T cell receptor beta chains from one sample, sequenced in a study of patients and donors after allogeneic stem cell transplantation. TCRdb independently ran MiXCR on the RT-PCR reads; one entry per CDR3 protein. The sample has about 960,000 distinct CDR3 sequences, approximately 18% seen once. The sequencing sample was made of blood, either unsorted or a sorted T cell fraction (not recorded which). The receptor set was obtained from a human donor who was either an allogeneic HSCT recipient or a stem cell or donor lymphocyte infusion donor (not recorded which). It is not recorded whose cells these are; they may come from a transplant donor.

This clonotype was seen at least ten times. This CDR3 is CASSTRSTQYF. The CDR3 DNA is TGTGCCAGCAGTACCCGGAGTACGCAGTATTTT. The rearrangement uses TRBV6-5 and TRBJ2-3; D remains ambiguous. Per the germline V gene, CDR1 is MNHEY and CDR2 is SVGAGI. Trimming cost V 5 bases and J 8 bases, with 8 bases left between them. CDR3 length: 11 amino acids.

The rearrangement links TRBV7-9 to TRBJ1-2; weak D call: TRBD1 (5 bases). Germline V gene data show CDR1 as SEHNR and CDR2 as FQNEAQ (reference sequence). This CDR3 comprises 16 residues. The V and J ends lost 1 base and 5 bases respectively, with 17 bases between them. The CDR3 loop is CASSLGDRRIGYGYTF. CDR3 in DNA: TGTGCCAGCAGCTTAGGGGACCGAAGAATAGGGTATGGCTACACCTTC.

The rearrangement uses TRBV9 and TRBJ2-3; D gene unclear. This CDR3 region has 13 residues. Germline CDR1 reads SGDLS; CDR2 reads YYNGEE. Trimming removed 3 bases at V and 2 bases at J, with 7 bases between. The CDR3 sequence: CASSGVNTDTQYF. DNA of the CDR3: TGTGCCAGCAGCGGAGTAAACACAGATACGCAGTATTTT.

This clonotype has a single count. This sequence joins TRBV9 and TRBJ2-1, with TRBD2 matching over 8 bases. CDR3 length: 16 amino acids. With 0 bases clipped from V and 8 bases from J, the junction kept 10 bases outside the gene matches. Germline-derived CDR1 and CDR2 are SGDLS and YYNGEE. CDR3 sequence: CASSVATSGIWDEQFF. CDR3 coding DNA: TGTGCCAGCAGCGTAGCTACTAGCGGCATATGGGATGAGCAGTTCTTC.

This clonotype was recorded a few times. This rearrangement joins TRBV6-5 to TRBJ2-7, with 7 bases that match TRBD1. This CDR3 has 15 residues. The ends lost 2 bases at V and 3 bases at J; junction bases unmatched: 7. From germline, CDR1 is MNHEY and CDR2 SVGAGI. The CDR3: CASSYPRQGRYEQYF. The CDR3 coding sequence is TGTGCCAGCAGTTACCCGCGACAGGGTCGCTACGAGCAGTACTTC.

This clonotype was seen repeatedly, ten times or more. The J gene is TRBJ1-1, the V gene TRBV5-1; D is perhaps TRBD1 (5 bases). Germline CDR1 is SGHRS and CDR2 is YFSETQ. The CDR3 is made up of 13 amino acids. V shed 5 bases and J shed 4 bases, with 12 bases lying between them. The CDR3 reads CASSPAGITEAFF. CDR3 DNA: TGCGCCAGCAGTCCAGCAGGGATCACTGAAGCTTTCTTT.

This clonotype has only a few counts. The chain uses TRBV20-1 and TRBJ2-1; perhaps TRBD2 as D (6 bases). Germline CDR1 is DFQATT and CDR2 is SNEGSKA (reference sequence). With 3 bases removed from V and 6 bases from J, the gap between germline ends came to 12 bases. This CDR3 is 13 amino acids long. CDR3 residues: CSASSVAVNEQFF. Here the CDR3 DNA reads TGCAGTGCTAGCTCGGTAGCGGTCAATGAGCAGTTCTTC.

This clonotype has more than one count but fewer than ten. This rearrangement joins TRBV12-3 or TRBV12-4 to TRBJ2-5; 8 bases agree with TRBD2. Unmatched junction bases numbered 8, after V lost 3 bases and J lost 5 bases. The CDR3 spans 15 residues. The CDR3 coding sequence is TGTGCCAGCAGTTTGGAGGCGGGAGGCCCCGAGACCCAGTACTTC. As protein: CASSLEAGGPETQYF.

This clonotype was picked up a small number of times. This chain uses TRBV9 with TRBJ2-7, with TRBD2 as a possible D gene (5 bases). The length of the CDR3 is 14 residues. V was clipped by 0 bases and J by 3 bases, with 10 bases between them. Germline CDR1 is SGDLS and CDR2 is YYNGEE. The CDR3 DNA sequence: TGTGCCAGCAGCGTAGGAGCGGAAAACTACGAGCAGTACTTC. Translated, it gives CASSVGAENYEQYF.

V usage is TRBV6-1 and J usage is TRBJ2-7; D remains ambiguous. The V end was cut by 5 bases, the J end by 1 base, with 9 bases between. Germline assignment: CDR1 MNHNS and CDR2 SASEGT. This CDR3 is built from 13 residues. CDR3 amino acids: CASSRSLSYEQYF. CDR3 coding DNA: TGTGCCAGCAGTCGTTCCCTGTCCTACGAGCAGTACTTC.

CDR3 nucleotide sequence: TGTGCCAGCAGTTGGCAGGGACAAGGACCCGAGCAGTACTTC. This translates into CASSWQGQGPEQYF. The V and J genes are TRBV12-3 or TRBV12-4 and TRBJ2-7; D might be TRBD1 (6 bases). The CDR3 covers 14 residues. With 4 bases removed from V and 6 bases from J, the gap between germline ends came to 16 bases.

This clonotype was detected only a few times. The gene calls are TRBV7-9 and TRBJ1-6; maybe TRBD1 (5 bases). Trimming removed 3 bases at V and 7 bases at J, with 10 bases between. The CDR3 runs to 14 residues. The germline CDR1 and CDR2 sequences are SEHNR and FQNEAQ (reference sequence). CDR3 region: CASSFDSINSPLHF. CDR3 in DNA: TGTGCCAGCAGCTTCGACAGTATCAATTCACCCCTCCACTTT.

This clonotype came up a few times. The J gene is TRBJ2-5, the V gene TRBV4-2; TRBD2 matches 12 bases. Germline V gives CDR1 LGHNA, CDR2 YNFKEQ. J gave up 4 bases and V 0 bases, and 9 bases lay outside the gene matches. The CDR3 length is 18 residues. CDR3 residues: CASSQDWLAGGRSETQYF. For the CDR3, the DNA is TGTGCCAGCAGCCAAGATTGGCTAGCGGGGGGGCGGTCAGAGACCCAGTACTTC.

The chain's CDR3 is CSALGRSSSYEQYF. DNA of the CDR3: TGCAGTGCTCTGGGCAGGTCGAGCTCCTACGAGCAGTACTTC. V and J are TRBV20-1 and TRBJ2-7; D gene ambiguous. The CDR3 is made up of 14 amino acids. Per germline, CDR1 DFQATT and CDR2 SNEGSKA (reference sequence). V dropped 5 bases and J dropped 0 bases, with 14 bases sitting between them.

A few counts support this clonotype. This sequence joins TRBV6-1 and TRBJ2-3; possibly TRBD1 or TRBD2 for D (5 bases each). V lost 6 bases to trimming and J lost 7 bases, with 14 bases between them. Looked up from germline, CDR1 is MNHNS and CDR2 is SASEGT. The CDR3 spans 13 residues. The CDR3 sequence is CASRRGRLNTQYF. The CDR3 DNA is TGTGCCAGCAGGAGGGGCCGTCTTAATACGCAGTATTTT.

This chain joins TRBV12-3 or TRBV12-4 and TRBJ2-7; D uncertain. The ends were cut back, 6 bases at V and 1 base at J, with 16 bases in the middle. This CDR3 has 15 amino acids. DNA of the CDR3: TGTGCCAGCAGCCTGGGTAGGGCAGCATCCTACGAGCAGTACTTC. It encodes CASSLGRAASYEQYF.

The V call is TRBV9, the J call TRBJ1-5; D remains ambiguous. V shed 3 bases and J shed 7 bases, with 11 bases lying between them. CDR1 is SGDLS and CDR2 is YYNGEE in the germline V gene. This CDR3 region has 13 residues. The chain's CDR3 is CASSGGSGQPQHF. Here the CDR3 DNA reads TGTGCCAGCAGCGGAGGTTCGGGACAGCCCCAGCATTTT.

The chain combines TRBV20-1 with TRBJ2-2; D possibly uses TRBD1 or TRBD2 (5 bases each). The CDR3 consists of 15 residues. V lost 0 bases and J 4 bases, leaving 12 bases between the germline ends. Germline CDR1 reads DFQATT; CDR2 reads SNEGSKA (reference sequence). This CDR3 is CSAREWGFGTGELFF. CDR3 in DNA: TGCAGTGCTAGAGAGTGGGGGTTTGGCACCGGGGAGCTGTTTTTT.

In its sample, this clonotype was seen a few times. The chain carries TRBV5-1 and TRBJ2-7; D unclear. This CDR3 comprises 13 residues. The V gene's germline CDR1 is SGHRS and CDR2 YFSETQ. V was pared by 3 bases and J by 4 bases, with 11 bases between. In DNA, the CDR3 is TGCGCCAGCAGCTCGGATCCCAAATACGAGCAGTACTTC. Protein sequence: CASSSDPKYEQYF. Looking up the rest from reference TRBV5-1 and TRBJ2-7 gives the full variable domain: KAGVTQTPRYLIKTRGQQVTLSCSPISGHRSVSWYQQTPGQGLQFLFEYFSETQRNKGNFPGRFSGRQFSNSRSEMNVSTLELGDSALYLCASSSDPKYEQYFGPGTRLTVT.

This clonotype was observed a handful of times. J is TRBJ2-5 and V is TRBV10-3; 9 bases align to TRBD2. The V segment lost 0 bases and the J segment 0 bases; nucleotides outside the gene matches: 2. CDR3 size: 16 residues. Per the germline V gene, CDR1 is ENHRY and CDR2 is SYGVKD. In DNA form, the CDR3 reads TGTGCCATCAGTGAGTCCCGACTAGCGGACCAAGAGACCCAGTACTTC. It yields the protein CAISESRLADQETQYF.

V is TRBV5-1 and J is TRBJ2-2; TRBD1 matches at 9 bases. The CDR3 runs to 17 residues. Unmatched junction bases numbered 8, after V lost 4 bases and J lost 1 base. Germline V gene sequence: CDR1 SGHRS, CDR2 YFSETQ. The CDR3 here is CASSPTQDRGNTGELFF. The CDR3 region has the DNA TGCGCCAGCAGCCCTACTCAGGACAGGGGGAACACCGGGGAGCTGTTTTTT.

The gene calls are TRBV7-2 and TRBJ1-4; D is possibly TRBD1 (5 bases). Germline lookup yields CDR1 SGHTA and CDR2 FQGNSA. There are 14 residues in the CDR3. The V gene lost 5 bases and the J gene lost 8 bases, with 15 bases spanning the gap. The CDR3 is CASSPGDGGEKLFF. The CDR3 DNA follows: TGTGCCAGCAGCCCCGGAGACGGGGGGGAAAAACTGTTTTTT. Together with reference TRBV7-2 and TRBJ1-4, the CDR3 gives the full variable domain: GAGVSQSPSNKVTEKGKDVELRCDPISGHTALYWYRQSLGQGLEFLIYFQGNSAPDKSGLPSDRFSAERTGGSVSTLTIQRTQQEDSAVYLCASSPGDGGEKLFFGSGTQLSVL.

In this sample, this clonotype turned up many times. V usage is TRBV12-3 or TRBV12-4 and J usage is TRBJ1-1, with D hard to call. The V end lost 5 bases, the J end lost 1 base, and 8 bases lay between the germline ends. This CDR3 spans 13 amino acids. The CDR3 region has the DNA TGTGCCAGCAGTGCCTACAGGAACACTGAAGCTTTCTTT. It codes for CASSAYRNTEAFF.